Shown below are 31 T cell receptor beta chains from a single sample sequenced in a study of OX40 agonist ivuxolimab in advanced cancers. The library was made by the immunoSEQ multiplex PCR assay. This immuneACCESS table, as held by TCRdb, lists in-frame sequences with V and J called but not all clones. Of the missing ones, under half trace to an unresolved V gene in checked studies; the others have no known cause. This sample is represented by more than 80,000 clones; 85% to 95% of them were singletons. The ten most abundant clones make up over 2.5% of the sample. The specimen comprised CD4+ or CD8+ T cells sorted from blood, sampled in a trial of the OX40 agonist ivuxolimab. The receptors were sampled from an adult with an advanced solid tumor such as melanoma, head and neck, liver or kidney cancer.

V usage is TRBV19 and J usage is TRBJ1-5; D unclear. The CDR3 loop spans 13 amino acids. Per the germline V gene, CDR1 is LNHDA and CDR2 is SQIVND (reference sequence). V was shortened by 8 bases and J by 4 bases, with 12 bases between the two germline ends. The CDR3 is CASRRLLNQPQHF. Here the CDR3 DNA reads TGTGCCAGTCGCCGGTTATTAAATCAGCCCCAGCATTTT. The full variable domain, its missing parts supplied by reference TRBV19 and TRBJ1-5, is DGGITQSPKYLFRKEGQNVTLSCEQNLNHDAMYWYRQDPGQGLRLIYYSQIVNDFQKGDIAEGYSVSREKKESFPLTVTSAQKNPTAFYLCASRRLLNQPQHFGDGTRLSIL.

DNA for the CDR3: TGCGCCAGCAGTGAGTCGATGGTTTATCAGCCCCAGCATTTT. As protein: CASSESMVYQPQHF. The J gene is TRBJ1-5, the V gene TRBV10-2; D is undetermined. V lost 0 bases and J lost 5, with 8 bases in between. This CDR3 region has 14 residues. CDR1 is WSHSY, CDR2 SAAADI, per germline.

The CDR3 region is CASSPVAGVTYEQYF. CDR3 DNA sequence: TGCGCCAGCAGCCCCGTGGCGGGAGTAACCTACGAGCAGTACTTC. The V call is TRBV10-2, the J call TRBJ2-5, with 7 bases matching TRBD2. The DNA matches TRBJ2-7 better at its end, which makes the J call doubtful. CDR1 and CDR2 from the germline V gene are WSHSY and SAAADI. This CDR3 spans 15 amino acids.

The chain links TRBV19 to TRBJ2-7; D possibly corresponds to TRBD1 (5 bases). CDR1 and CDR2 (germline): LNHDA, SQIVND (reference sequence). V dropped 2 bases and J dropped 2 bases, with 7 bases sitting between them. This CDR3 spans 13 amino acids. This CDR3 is CASSIPGPYEQYF. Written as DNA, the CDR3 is TGTGCCAGTAGTATACCAGGGCCCTACGAGCAGTACTTC. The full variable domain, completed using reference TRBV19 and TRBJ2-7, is DGGITQSPKYLFRKEGQNVTLSCEQNLNHDAMYWYRQDPGQGLRLIYYSQIVNDFQKGDIAEGYSVSREKKESFPLTVTSAQKNPTAFYLCASSIPGPYEQYFGPGTRLTVT.

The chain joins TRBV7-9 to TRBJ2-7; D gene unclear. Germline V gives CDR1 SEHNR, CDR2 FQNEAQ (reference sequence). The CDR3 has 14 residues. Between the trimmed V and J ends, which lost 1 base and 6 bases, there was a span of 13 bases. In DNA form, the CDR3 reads TGTGCCAGCAGCTTAGTTTCCAACTCCGCCGAGCAGTACTTC. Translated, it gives CASSLVSNSAEQYF.

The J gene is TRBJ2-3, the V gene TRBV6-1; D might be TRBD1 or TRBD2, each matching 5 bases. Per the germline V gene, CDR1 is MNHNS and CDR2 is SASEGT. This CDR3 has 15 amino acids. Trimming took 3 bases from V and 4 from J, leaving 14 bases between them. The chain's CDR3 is CASSEGRDVADTQYF. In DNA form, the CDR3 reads TGTGCCAGCAGTGAGGGCAGGGACGTCGCAGATACGCAGTATTTT.

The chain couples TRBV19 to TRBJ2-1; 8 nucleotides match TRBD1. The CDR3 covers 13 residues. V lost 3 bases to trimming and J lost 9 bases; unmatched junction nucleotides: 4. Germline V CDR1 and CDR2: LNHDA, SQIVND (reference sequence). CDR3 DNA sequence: TGTGCCAGTAGTATTGGAGGGACAGGTGAGCAGTTCTTC. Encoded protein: CASSIGGTGEQFF.

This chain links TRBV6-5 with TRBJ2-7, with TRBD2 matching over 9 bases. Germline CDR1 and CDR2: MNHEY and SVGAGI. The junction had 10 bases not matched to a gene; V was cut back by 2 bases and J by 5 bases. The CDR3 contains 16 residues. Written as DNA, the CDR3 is TGTGCCAGCAGTTACCCATACGGGACTAGCAGCGACGAGCAGTACTTC. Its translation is CASSYPYGTSSDEQYF.

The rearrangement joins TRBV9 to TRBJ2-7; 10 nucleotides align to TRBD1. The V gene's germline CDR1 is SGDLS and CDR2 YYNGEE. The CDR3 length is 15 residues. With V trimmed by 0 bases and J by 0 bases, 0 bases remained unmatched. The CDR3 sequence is CASSVGTGGSYEQYF. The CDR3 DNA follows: TGTGCCAGCAGCGTAGGGACAGGGGGCTCCTACGAGCAGTACTTC.

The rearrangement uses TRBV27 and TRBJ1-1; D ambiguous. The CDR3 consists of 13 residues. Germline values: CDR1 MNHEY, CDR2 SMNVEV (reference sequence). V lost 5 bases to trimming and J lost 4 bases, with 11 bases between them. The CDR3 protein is CASSLAPSTEAFF. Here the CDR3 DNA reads TGTGCCAGCAGTCTCGCTCCCAGCACTGAAGCTTTCTTT.

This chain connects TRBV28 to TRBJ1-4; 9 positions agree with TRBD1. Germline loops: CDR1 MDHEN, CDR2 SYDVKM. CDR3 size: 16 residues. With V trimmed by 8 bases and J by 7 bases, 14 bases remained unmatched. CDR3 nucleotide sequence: TGTGCCAGCGCCTTAAGGGACAGGGTTCCAGGTGAAAAACTGTTTTTT. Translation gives CASALRDRVPGEKLFF.

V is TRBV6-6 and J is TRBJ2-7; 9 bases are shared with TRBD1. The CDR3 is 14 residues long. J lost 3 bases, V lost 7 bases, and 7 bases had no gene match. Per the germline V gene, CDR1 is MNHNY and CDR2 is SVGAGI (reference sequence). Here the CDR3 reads CASKRTGEGYEQYF. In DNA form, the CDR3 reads TGTGCCAGCAAACGGACAGGGGAAGGCTACGAGCAGTACTTC.

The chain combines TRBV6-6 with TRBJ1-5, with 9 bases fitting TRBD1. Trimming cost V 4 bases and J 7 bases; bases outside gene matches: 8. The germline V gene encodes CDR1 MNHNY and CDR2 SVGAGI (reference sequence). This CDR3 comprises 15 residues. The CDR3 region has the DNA TGTGCCAGCAGTTTCACAGGGGGCGCGGAGCAGCCCCAGCATTTT. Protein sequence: CASSFTGGAEQPQHF.

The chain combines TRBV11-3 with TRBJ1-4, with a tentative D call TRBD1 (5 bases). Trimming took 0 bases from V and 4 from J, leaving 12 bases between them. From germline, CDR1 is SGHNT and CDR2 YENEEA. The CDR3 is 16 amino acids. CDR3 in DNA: TGTGCCAGCAGCTTAGATGGTAGGGGTTTTAATGAAAAACTGTTTTTT. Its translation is CASSLDGRGFNEKLFF.

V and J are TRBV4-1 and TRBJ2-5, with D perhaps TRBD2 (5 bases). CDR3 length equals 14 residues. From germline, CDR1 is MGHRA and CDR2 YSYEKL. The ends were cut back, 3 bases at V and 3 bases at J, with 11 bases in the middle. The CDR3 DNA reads TGCGCCAGCAGCCATATCGGACTTGAAGAGACCCAGTACTTC. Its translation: CASSHIGLEETQYF.

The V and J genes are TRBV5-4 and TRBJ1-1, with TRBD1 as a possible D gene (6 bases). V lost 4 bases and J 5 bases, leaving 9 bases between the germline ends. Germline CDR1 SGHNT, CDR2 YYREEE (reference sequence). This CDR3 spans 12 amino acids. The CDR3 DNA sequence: TGTGCCAGCAGCATAAGGGGGACTGAAGCTTTCTTT. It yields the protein CASSIRGTEAFF.

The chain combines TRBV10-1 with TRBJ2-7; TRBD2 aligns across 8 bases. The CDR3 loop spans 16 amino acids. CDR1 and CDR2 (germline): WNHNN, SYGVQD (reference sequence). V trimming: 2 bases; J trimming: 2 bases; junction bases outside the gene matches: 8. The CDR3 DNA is TGCGCCAGCAGTGAGACTCGGGAGGGCCCTACCTACGAGCAGTACTTC. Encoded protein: CASSETREGPTYEQYF.

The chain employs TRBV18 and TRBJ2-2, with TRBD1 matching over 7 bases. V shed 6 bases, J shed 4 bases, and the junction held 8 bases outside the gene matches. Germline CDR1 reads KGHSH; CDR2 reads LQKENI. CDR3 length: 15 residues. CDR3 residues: CASSGTVGVTGELFF. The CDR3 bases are TGTGCCAGCTCCGGGACAGTCGGGGTCACCGGGGAGCTGTTTTTT.

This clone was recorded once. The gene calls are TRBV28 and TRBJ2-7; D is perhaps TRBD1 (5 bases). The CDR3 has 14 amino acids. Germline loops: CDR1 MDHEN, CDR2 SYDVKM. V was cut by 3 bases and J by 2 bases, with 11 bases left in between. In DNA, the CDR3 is TGTGCCAGCAGTTTTGAGGCAGGGACCTACGAGCAGTACTTC. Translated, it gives CASSFEAGTYEQYF.

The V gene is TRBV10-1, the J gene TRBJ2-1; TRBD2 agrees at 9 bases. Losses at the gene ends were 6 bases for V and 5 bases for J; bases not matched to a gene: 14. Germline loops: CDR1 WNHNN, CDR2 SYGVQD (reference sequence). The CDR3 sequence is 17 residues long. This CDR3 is CASSSVLGLAPDNEQFF. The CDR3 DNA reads TGCGCCAGCAGCAGTGTGCTGGGACTAGCTCCTGACAATGAGCAGTTCTTC.

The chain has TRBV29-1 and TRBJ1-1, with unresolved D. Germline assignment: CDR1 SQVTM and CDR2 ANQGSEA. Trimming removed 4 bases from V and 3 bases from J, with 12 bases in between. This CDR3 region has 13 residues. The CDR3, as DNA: TGCAGCGTTGCTTTTAGTGGGGACACTGAAGCTTTCTTT. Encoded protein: CSVAFSGDTEAFF.

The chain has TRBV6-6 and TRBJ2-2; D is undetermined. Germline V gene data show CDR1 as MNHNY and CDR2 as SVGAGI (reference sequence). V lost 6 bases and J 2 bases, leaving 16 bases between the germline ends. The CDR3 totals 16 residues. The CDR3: CASSNSGKANTGELFF. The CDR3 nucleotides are TGTGCCAGCAGCAACTCGGGCAAGGCCAACACCGGGGAGCTGTTTTTT.

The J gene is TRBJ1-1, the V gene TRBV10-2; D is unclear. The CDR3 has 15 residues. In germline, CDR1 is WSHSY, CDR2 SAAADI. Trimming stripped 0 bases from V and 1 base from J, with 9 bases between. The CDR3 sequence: CASSESEAQNTEAFF. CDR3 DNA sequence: TGCGCCAGCAGTGAGTCTGAAGCGCAGAACACTGAAGCTTTCTTT.

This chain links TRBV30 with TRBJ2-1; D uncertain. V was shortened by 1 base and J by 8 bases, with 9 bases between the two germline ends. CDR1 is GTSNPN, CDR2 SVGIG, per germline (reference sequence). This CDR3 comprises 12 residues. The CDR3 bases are TGTGCCTGGAGTGCCCAAGCAGATGAGCAGTTCTTC. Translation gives CAWSAQADEQFF.

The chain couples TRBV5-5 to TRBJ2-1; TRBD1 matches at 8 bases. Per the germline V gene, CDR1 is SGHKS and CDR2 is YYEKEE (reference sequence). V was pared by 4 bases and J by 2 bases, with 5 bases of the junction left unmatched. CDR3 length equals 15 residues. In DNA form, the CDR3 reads TGTGCCAGCAGCGGCGACAGGGGAACCTACAATGAGCAGTTCTTC. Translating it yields CASSGDRGTYNEQFF.

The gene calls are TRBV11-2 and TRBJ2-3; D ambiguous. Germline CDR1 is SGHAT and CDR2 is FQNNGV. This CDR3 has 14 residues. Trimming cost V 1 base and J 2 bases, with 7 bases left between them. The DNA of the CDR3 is TGTGCCAGCAGCTTAGTCCGATTCACAGATACGCAGTATTTT. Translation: CASSLVRFTDTQYF. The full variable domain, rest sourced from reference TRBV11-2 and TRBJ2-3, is EAGVAQSPRYKIIEKRQSVAFWCNPISGHATLYWYQQILGQGPKLLIQFQNNGVVDDSQLPKDRFSAERLKGVDSTLKIQPAKLEDSAVYLCASSLVRFTDTQYFGPGTRLTVL.

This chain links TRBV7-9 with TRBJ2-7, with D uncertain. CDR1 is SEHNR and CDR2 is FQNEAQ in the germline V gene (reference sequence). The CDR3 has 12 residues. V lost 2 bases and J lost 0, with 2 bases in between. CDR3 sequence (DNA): TGTGCCAGCAGCTTAAGCTCCTACGAGCAGTACTTC. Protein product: CASSLSSYEQYF.

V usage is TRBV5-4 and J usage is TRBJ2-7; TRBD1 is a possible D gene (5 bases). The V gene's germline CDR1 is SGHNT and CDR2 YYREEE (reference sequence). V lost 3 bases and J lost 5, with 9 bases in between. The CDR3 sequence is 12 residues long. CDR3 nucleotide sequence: TGTGCCAGCAGCTCCACAGGCCACGAGCAGTACTTC. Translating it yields CASSSTGHEQYF. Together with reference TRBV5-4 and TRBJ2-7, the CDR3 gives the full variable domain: ETGVTQSPTHLIKTRGQQVTLRCSSQSGHNTVSWYQQALGQGPQFIFQYYREEENGRGNFPPRFSGLQFPNYSSELNVNALELDDSALYLCASSSTGHEQYFGPGTRLTVT.

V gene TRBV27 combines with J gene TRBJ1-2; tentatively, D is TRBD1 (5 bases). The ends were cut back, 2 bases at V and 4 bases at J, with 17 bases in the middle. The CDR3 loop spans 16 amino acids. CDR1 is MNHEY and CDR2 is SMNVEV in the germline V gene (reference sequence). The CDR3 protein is CASSLTVGGRGYGYTF. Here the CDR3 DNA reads TGTGCCAGCAGTTTAACTGTCGGGGGGAGGGGCTATGGCTACACCTTC.

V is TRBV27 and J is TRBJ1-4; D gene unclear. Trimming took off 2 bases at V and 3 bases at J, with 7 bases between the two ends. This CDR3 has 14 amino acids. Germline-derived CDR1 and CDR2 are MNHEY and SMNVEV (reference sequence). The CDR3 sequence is CASSLKGPNEKLFF. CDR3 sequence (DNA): TGTGCCAGCAGTTTAAAGGGCCCTAATGAAAAACTGTTTTTT. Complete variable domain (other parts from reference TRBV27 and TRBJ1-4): EAQVTQNPRYLITVTGKKLTVTCSQNMNHEYMSWYRQDPGLGLRQIYYSMNVEVTDKGDVPEGYKVSRKEKRNFPLILESPSPNQTSLYFCASSLKGPNEKLFFGSGTQLSVL.

CDR3 nucleotide sequence: TGTGCCAGCAGCGACTCCCTGAGGGGCATTACGGATTCAGGGGGCTACACCTTC. Translation: CASSDSLRGITDSGGYTF. The rearrangement joins TRBV9 to TRBJ1-2; possible D gene TRBD1, 5 bases. CDR1 and CDR2 (germline): SGDLS, YYNGEE. The CDR3 is made up of 18 amino acids. V lost 3 bases and J 8 bases, leaving 29 bases between the germline ends.